These 23 T cell receptor beta chains were sequenced from one sample in a study of blood T cell repertoires in COVID-19. TCRdb's table, derived via immunoSEQ multiplex PCR, lists solely in-frame clones and lacks some. The sample contains approximately 300,000 clones, more than 75% of which appear only once. The material sequenced was peripheral blood. These receptors all come from a man over 45 with active or convalescent COVID-19.

The chain uses TRBV30 and TRBJ2-2, with D tentatively TRBD1 (6 bases). The CDR3 spans 16 residues. Trimming took 2 bases from V and 6 from J, leaving 19 bases between them. CDR1 is GTSNPN, CDR2 SVGIG, per germline (reference sequence). The CDR3 protein is CAWSPLTFRGAGELFF. CDR3 nucleotides: TGTGCCTGGAGTCCCTTAACTTTCAGGGGCGCCGGGGAGCTGTTTTTT. Full variable domain (missing parts from reference TRBV30 and TRBJ2-2): SQTIHQWPATLVQPVGSPLSLECTVEGTSNPNLYWYRQAAGRGLQLLFYSVGIGQISSEVPQNLSASRPQDRQFILSSKKLLLSDSGFYLCAWSPLTFRGAGELFFGEGSRLTVL.

Here the CDR3 DNA reads TGTGCCAGCAGCGCCCAACAGGGGTCGGGCACTGAAGCTTTCTTT. Its translation: CASSAQQGSGTEAFF. The chain couples TRBV9 to TRBJ1-1; 7 bases are shared with TRBD1. With 3 bases clipped from V and 4 bases from J, the junction kept 9 bases outside the gene matches. This CDR3 region has 15 residues. CDR1 and CDR2 (germline): SGDLS, YYNGEE.

The CDR3, as DNA: TGCGCCAGCAGCTATACTAGCGGAGCTTACAATGAGCAGTTCTTC. It translates to CASSYTSGAYNEQFF. V and J are TRBV5-1 and TRBJ2-1, with 8 bases that match TRBD2. With 3 bases clipped from V and 4 bases from J, the junction kept 6 bases outside the gene matches. CDR1 is SGHRS and CDR2 is YFSETQ in the germline V gene. CDR3 length: 15 residues.

The chain is built from TRBV4-2 and TRBJ1-4; D unclear. CDR3 size: 12 residues. The V and J ends lost 4 bases and 8 bases respectively, with 8 bases between them. Germline lookup yields CDR1 LGHNA and CDR2 YNFKEQ. Written as DNA, the CDR3 is TGTGCCAGCAGCCGGAGAGGCGAAAAACTGTTTTTT. Protein: CASSRRGEKLFF.

The V call is TRBV27, the J call TRBJ2-3, with TRBD2 matching 10 bases. CDR1 is MNHEY and CDR2 is SMNVEV in the germline V gene (reference sequence). V shed 2 bases and J 1 base; nucleotides not matched to a gene: 9. This CDR3 comprises 18 residues. This chain's CDR3 is CASSLTPRTSGRTDTQYF. The DNA for the CDR3 is TGTGCCAGCAGTTTAACCCCTCGGACTAGCGGACGCACAGATACGCAGTATTTT.

This clone was seen a few times. V is TRBV11-2 and J is TRBJ2-1; 8 bases map to TRBD2. The CDR3 has 14 amino acids. Trimming took 8 bases from V and 3 from J; bases not matched to a gene: 6. Germline V gene sequence: CDR1 SGHAT, CDR2 FQNNGV. The DNA of the CDR3 is TGTGCCAGCTCACTAGCGGAGTTCTACAATGAGCAGTTCTTC. Protein: CASSLAEFYNEQFF. Combining the CDR3 with reference TRBV11-2 and TRBJ2-1 gives the whole variable domain EAGVAQSPRYKIIEKRQSVAFWCNPISGHATLYWYQQILGQGPKLLIQFQNNGVVDDSQLPKDRFSAERLKGVDSTLKIQPAKLEDSAVYLCASSLAEFYNEQFFGPGTRLTVL.

This rearrangement joins TRBV29-1 to TRBJ2-7; a possible D gene is TRBD1 (5 bases). CDR3 length: 14 residues. CDR1 is SQVTM and CDR2 is ANQGSEA in the germline V gene. The V end was cut by 5 bases, the J end by 5 bases, with 19 bases between. For the CDR3, the DNA is TGCAGCGTTCTGAAAGGGGAATGGAAGGACGAGCAGTACTTC. Protein product: CSVLKGEWKDEQYF.

The chain couples TRBV10-3 to TRBJ2-2, with TRBD1 matching 9 bases. Germline V lookup: CDR1 ENHRY, CDR2 SYGVKD. CDR3 length: 18 amino acids. J gave up 1 base and V 2 bases, and 8 bases lay outside the gene matches. The DNA of the CDR3 is TGTGCCATCAGTGAGAATATGCCGGACAGGGGGAACACCGGGGAGCTGTTTTTT. Its translation: CAISENMPDRGNTGELFF.

This chain links TRBV6-5 with TRBJ1-2; D is possibly TRBD1 (6 bases). The germline V gene has CDR1 MNHEY and CDR2 SVGAGI. Trimming cost V 5 bases and J 8 bases, with 12 bases left between them. The CDR3 runs 12 residues. The CDR3 nucleotides read TGTGCCAGCAGTAGGGGGTTTTCGGGCTACACCTTC. This codes for CASSRGFSGYTF.

This clone was seen a handful of times. This chain links TRBV15 with TRBJ2-7; 10 bases agree with TRBD2. Losses at the gene ends were 0 bases for V and 8 bases for J; bases not matched to a gene: 7. The CDR3 extends over 15 amino acids. Per germline, CDR1 LNHNV and CDR2 YYDKDF (reference sequence). In DNA form, the CDR3 reads TGTGCCACCAGCAGAGATGGGGCTAGCGGGAGTCAGCAGTACTTC. Translating it yields CATSRDGASGSQQYF.

J is TRBJ1-1 and V is TRBV13; weak D call: TRBD1 (6 bases). V was cut by 3 bases and J by 11 bases, with 13 bases left in between. Germline CDR1 and CDR2: PRHDT and FYEKMQ (reference sequence). The CDR3 has 12 residues. The DNA of the CDR3 is TGTGCCAGCAGCTTGCGGGGGCTGTCGGCTTTCTTT. This gives the protein CASSLRGLSAFF.

This chain uses TRBV29-1 with TRBJ2-2, with 7 bases aligning to TRBD2. The trim removed 6 bases at V and 6 bases at J, leaving 10 bases unmatched. Germline CDR1 and CDR2: SQVTM and ANQGSEA. The CDR3 length is 14 residues. CDR3 sequence (DNA): TGCAGCGTCCCCCGGGACTATCGGTCCGGGGAGCTGTTTTTT. This codes for CSVPRDYRSGELFF.

This clone occurred once. The J gene is TRBJ1-5, the V gene TRBV2, with TRBD1 matching 8 bases. Germline V CDR1 and CDR2: SNHLY, FYNNEI. CDR3 size: 15 residues. J was trimmed by 0 bases and V by 6 bases; bases with no gene match: 4. Written as DNA, the CDR3 is TGTGCCAGCAGGGGGACAGGTGATAGCAATCAGCCCCAGCATTTT. Protein: CASRGTGDSNQPQHF.

The count of this clone is one. The genes are TRBV28 and TRBJ2-2; the match to TRBD2 covers 7 bases. J was trimmed by 4 bases and V by 6 bases; bases with no gene match: 20. The germline V gene has CDR1 MDHEN and CDR2 SYDVKM. CDR3 length equals 19 residues. The DNA for the CDR3 is TGTGCCAGCAGAGCTAGCTTCCAACGGCGAGCGGGACGCACCGGGGAGCTGTTTTTT. Amino acids: CASRASFQRRAGRTGELFF.

The V gene is TRBV30, the J gene TRBJ1-3; the match to TRBD1 covers 7 bases. CDR3 size: 14 residues. Germline CDR1 and CDR2: GTSNPN and SVGIG (reference sequence). V dropped 5 bases and J dropped 0; count of bases not matched to a gene: 4. The CDR3 loop reads CAWVNRGSGNTIYF. The CDR3, as DNA: TGTGCCTGGGTCAACAGGGGCTCTGGAAACACCATATATTTT.

The rearrangement links TRBV12-3 or TRBV12-4 to TRBJ1-2, with D possibly matching TRBD1 (5 bases). This CDR3 contains 13 residues. The germline V and J ends were trimmed by 1 base and 4 bases, with 7 bases remaining between them. The CDR3 DNA follows: TGTGCCAGCAGTTTAGACAGGACCTATGGCTACACCTTC. It encodes CASSLDRTYGYTF.

The rearrangement uses TRBV7-2 and TRBJ2-7; 9 bases are a match to TRBD2. Germline lookup yields CDR1 SGHTA and CDR2 FQGNSA. The CDR3 length is 15 residues. V gave up 4 bases and J gave up 6 bases; unmatched junction bases: 10. DNA for the CDR3: TGTGCCAGCAGCTCCCAATCACTAGCGGGCGCCGAGCAGTACTTC. Translating it yields CASSSQSLAGAEQYF.

The chain couples TRBV7-9 to TRBJ1-1, with a tentative D call TRBD1 (5 bases). V lost 0 bases to trimming and J lost 3 bases, with 8 bases between them. This CDR3 has 14 residues. Looked up from germline, CDR1 is SEHNR and CDR2 is FQNEAQ (reference sequence). The DNA for the CDR3 is TGTGCCAGCAGCTTAGCCGGCAGGGACACTGAAGCTTTCTTT. Its translation is CASSLAGRDTEAFF. The variable domain in full, completed from reference TRBV7-9 and TRBJ1-1, reads DTGVSQNPRHKITKRGQNVTFRCDPISEHNRLYWYRQTLGQGPEFLTYFQNEAQLEKSRLLSDRFSAERPKGSFSTLEIQRTEQGDSAMYLCASSLAGRDTEAFFGQGTRLTVV.

V usage is TRBV5-1 and J usage is TRBJ2-1, with 11 bases fitting TRBD2. The CDR3 is made up of 16 amino acids. Trimming cost V 0 bases and J 8 bases; bases outside gene matches: 7. The germline V gene has CDR1 SGHRS and CDR2 YFSETQ. CDR3 in amino acids: CASSLGSGGAVDEQFF. Here the CDR3 DNA reads TGCGCCAGCAGCTTGGGTAGCGGGGGGGCCGTAGATGAGCAGTTCTTC.

This chain joins TRBV14 and TRBJ1-4; D gene unclear. The germline V gene encodes CDR1 SGHDN and CDR2 FVKESK. The germline V and J ends were trimmed by 4 bases and 0 bases, with 3 bases remaining between them. The CDR3 runs 13 residues. Written as DNA, the CDR3 is TGTGCCAGCAGCCGCGCAACTAATGAAAAACTGTTTTTT. Protein sequence: CASSRATNEKLFF.

The chain recombines TRBV16 with TRBJ1-6; 7 bases agree with TRBD1. The V and J ends lost 3 bases and 6 bases, in that order; junction bases with no gene match: 8. Germline-derived CDR1 and CDR2 are KGHSY and FQNENV. The CDR3 has 16 residues. The CDR3 sequence: CASSQRRNRGNSPLHF. CDR3 nucleotides: TGTGCCAGCAGCCAGCGCCGGAACAGGGGTAATTCACCCCTCCACTTT.

Worth noting for this clone: The sample carries other DNA sequences with the same CDR3. The V and J genes are TRBV5-1 and TRBJ2-2, with TRBD2 identical over 11 bases. Germline lookup yields CDR1 SGHRS and CDR2 YFSETQ. CDR3 length equals 15 residues. V dropped 0 bases and J dropped 5; count of bases not matched to a gene: 0. The CDR3 is CASSLGLAGTGELFF. In DNA, the CDR3 is TGCGCCAGCAGCTTGGGACTAGCGGGGACCGGGGAGCTGTTTTTT.

V usage is TRBV27 and J usage is TRBJ2-5, with 12 bases that match TRBD2. Unmatched junction bases numbered 8, after V lost 6 bases and J lost 0 bases. Per germline, CDR1 MNHEY and CDR2 SMNVEV (reference sequence). There are 17 residues in the CDR3. CDR3 in amino acids: CASRPLAGGLYQETQYF. The CDR3 bases are TGTGCCAGCAGGCCTCTAGCGGGAGGGTTGTACCAAGAGACCCAGTACTTC.